Each of the 28 T cell receptor beta chains below was sequenced from the same sample in a study of cytomegalovirus exposure and HLA in healthy donors. PCR used 60 Vbeta primers and 13 Jbeta primers. Profiled with immunoSEQ multiplex PCR; TCRdb holds only in-frame clones, not every one. The repertoire has about 54,000 clones, approximately 81% of them found once; the top ten carry 2.5% to 3.5%. The specimen was PBMCs. Receptors were obtained from a woman under 30 in good health and CMV-seronegative.

The CDR3 sequence is CASSRTGGINEQYF. The CDR3, as DNA: TGTGCCAGTAGTAGGACAGGGGGAATAAACGAGCAGTACTTC. V is TRBV19 and J is TRBJ2-7; 10 positions agree with TRBD1. Trimming took 4 bases from V and 5 from J; bases not matched to a gene: 5. Germline values: CDR1 LNHDA, CDR2 SQIVND (reference sequence). CDR3 length equals 14 residues.

This sequence joins TRBV6-5 and TRBJ1-1; no firm D call. Trimming shortened V by 4 bases and J by 1 base, and 10 bases separated the two germline ends. The CDR3 is 14 residues long. Germline CDR1 is MNHEY and CDR2 is SVGAGI. CDR3 in DNA: TGTGCCAGCAGTTCCACTGAAACGAACACTGAAGCTTTCTTT. Residues: CASSSTETNTEAFF.

The chain links TRBV6-5 to TRBJ2-2; D remains ambiguous. Per germline, CDR1 MNHEY and CDR2 SVGAGI. Trimming took off 4 bases at V and 1 base at J, with 10 bases between the two ends. The CDR3 is made up of 15 amino acids. The CDR3 loop is CASSSGGKNTGELFF. CDR3 bases: TGTGCCAGCAGTTCTGGCGGAAAGAACACCGGGGAGCTGTTTTTT.

The gene calls are TRBV7-9 and TRBJ1-2, with D uncertain. V lost 10 bases, J lost 0 bases, and 9 bases lay in between. CDR3 size: 12 residues. Germline V gives CDR1 SEHNR, CDR2 FQNEAQ (reference sequence). CDR3 amino acids: CATEGTNYGYTF. In nucleotides, the CDR3 is TGTGCCACCGAGGGAACTAACTATGGCTACACCTTC.

J is TRBJ2-1 and V is TRBV27, with 8 bases lining up with TRBD2. V lost 3 bases to trimming and J lost 0 bases; unmatched junction nucleotides: 10. The germline V gene has CDR1 MNHEY and CDR2 SMNVEV (reference sequence). The CDR3 consists of 18 residues. The CDR3 sequence: CASSFGAGAQSSYNEQFF. Written as DNA, the CDR3 is TGTGCCAGCAGTTTCGGAGCGGGAGCCCAGAGCTCCTACAATGAGCAGTTCTTC.

The table lists this clone with a count of one. The chain employs TRBV11-1 and TRBJ1-1, with D perhaps TRBD1 (6 bases). V was clipped by 3 bases and J by 3 bases, with 14 bases between them. The CDR3 has 15 residues. CDR1 is SGHAT, CDR2 FQDESV, per germline (reference sequence). The CDR3 sequence is CASSFLGGLDTEAFF. Here the CDR3 DNA reads TGTGCCAGCAGCTTCCTCGGGGGGCTTGACACTGAAGCTTTCTTT.

This chain uses TRBV28 with TRBJ1-5, with 7 bases matching TRBD1. This CDR3 is built from 14 residues. Unmatched junction bases numbered 8, after V lost 6 bases and J lost 6 bases. Germline V gene lookup returns CDR1 MDHEN and CDR2 SYDVKM. CDR3 sequence reads: CASRTGTVGQPQHF. Written as DNA, the CDR3 is TGTGCCAGCAGGACTGGGACAGTAGGTCAGCCCCAGCATTTT.

The rearrangement joins TRBV19 to TRBJ2-7; TRBD2 is a possible D gene (6 bases). This CDR3 has 13 residues. Trimming cost V 1 base and J 9 bases, with 13 bases left between them. Per germline, CDR1 LNHDA and CDR2 SQIVND (reference sequence). CDR3 nucleotides: TGTGCCAGTAGTATAGGGAGGGAGAACGGGCAGTACTTC. Its protein product is CASSIGRENGQYF.

V gene TRBV11-2 combines with J gene TRBJ2-7, with unresolved D. V was shortened by 0 bases and J by 3 bases, with 12 bases between the two germline ends. The CDR3 has 15 amino acids. CDR1 and CDR2 (germline): SGHAT, FQNNGV. This CDR3 reads CASSLDGQAIYEQYF. The CDR3 DNA sequence: TGTGCCAGCAGCTTAGATGGGCAGGCTATCTACGAGCAGTACTTC.

The chain has TRBV15 and TRBJ2-1, with 9 bases identical to TRBD2. The germline CDR1 and CDR2 sequences are LNHNV and YYDKDF (reference sequence). The junction had 7 bases not matched to a gene; V was cut back by 11 bases and J by 5 bases. The CDR3 contains 13 residues. The CDR3 region is CAAGLAGNNEQFF. CDR3 coding DNA: TGTGCCGCGGGGCTAGCGGGAAACAATGAGCAGTTCTTC. Drawing the rest from reference TRBV15 and TRBJ2-1, the complete variable domain is DAMVIQNPRYQVTQFGKPVTLSCSQTLNHNVMYWYQQKSSQAPKLLFHYYDKDFNNEADTPDNFQSRRPNTSFCFLDIRSPGLGDTAMYLCAAGLAGNNEQFFGPGTRLTVL.

The rearrangement joins TRBV11-2 to TRBJ1-1; D is perhaps TRBD1 (6 bases). CDR3 size: 13 residues. V was shortened by 0 bases and J by 5 bases, with 7 bases between the two germline ends. The germline gives CDR1 SGHAT, CDR2 FQNNGV. The CDR3 DNA sequence: TGTGCCAGCAGCTTAGATCAGGGGACTGAAGCTTTCTTT. Protein: CASSLDQGTEAFF. Complete variable domain (other parts from reference TRBV11-2 and TRBJ1-1): EAGVAQSPRYKIIEKRQSVAFWCNPISGHATLYWYQQILGQGPKLLIQFQNNGVVDDSQLPKDRFSAERLKGVDSTLKIQPAKLEDSAVYLCASSLDQGTEAFFGQGTRLTVV.

The rearrangement uses TRBV9 and TRBJ2-1; 7 bases match TRBD2. J was trimmed by 8 bases and V by 6 bases; bases with no gene match: 8. In germline, CDR1 is SGDLS, CDR2 YYNGEE. The CDR3 runs to 13 residues. The chain's CDR3 is CASTGGAVDEQFF. The CDR3 bases are TGTGCCAGCACGGGGGGAGCGGTCGATGAGCAGTTCTTC.

The chain uses TRBV19 and TRBJ1-1, with D tentatively TRBD1 (5 bases). The ends were cut back, 6 bases at V and 4 bases at J, with 18 bases in the middle. Germline lookup yields CDR1 LNHDA and CDR2 SQIVND (reference sequence). The CDR3 extends over 15 amino acids. Here the CDR3 DNA reads TGTGCCAGTAGACCGGGCCCCGGGGGGGTCACTGAAGCTTTCTTT. Amino acid sequence: CASRPGPGGVTEAFF.

The chain is built from TRBV19 and TRBJ1-1; D call uncertain. The CDR3 is 15 amino acids. Trimming removed 5 bases at V and 4 bases at J, with 17 bases between. Germline assignment: CDR1 LNHDA and CDR2 SQIVND (reference sequence). The CDR3 here is CASSAAFSTSTEAFF. The DNA for the CDR3 is TGTGCCAGTAGTGCCGCTTTCTCCACCAGCACTGAAGCTTTCTTT.

The CDR3 is CAIIRGTSGTDTQYF. The DNA for the CDR3 is TGTGCCATCATTCGAGGGACTAGCGGCACAGATACGCAGTATTTT. The V gene is TRBV28, the J gene TRBJ2-3, with TRBD2 matching over 10 bases. The CDR3 is 15 amino acids. Germline V gene sequence: CDR1 MDHEN, CDR2 SYDVKM. The trim removed 10 bases at V and 1 base at J, leaving 8 bases unmatched.

The CDR3 region has the DNA TGTGCCAGCAGCCCGAGGACAGGGAGGACTAATGAAAAACTGTTTTTT. Amino acid sequence: CASSPRTGRTNEKLFF. The genes are TRBV7-2 and TRBJ1-4, with TRBD1 matching 8 bases. V lost 5 bases and J lost 2; bases outside the gene matches: 7. The germline V gene encodes CDR1 SGHTA and CDR2 FQGNSA. CDR3 length: 16 residues.

In regard to this clone: Other DNA sequences within the sample encode an identical CDR3. The rearrangement uses TRBV7-9 and TRBJ2-1; 11 nucleotides agree with TRBD2. Germline CDR1 SEHNR, CDR2 FQNEAQ (reference sequence). J lost 5 bases, V lost 3 bases, and 6 bases had no gene match. The CDR3 runs 16 residues. In DNA form, the CDR3 reads TGTGCCAGCAGCTTTCCGGGACTAGCGGACCACAATGAGCAGTTCTTC. Its protein is CASSFPGLADHNEQFF.

This rearrangement joins TRBV27 to TRBJ2-7, with a tentative D call TRBD1 (6 bases). This CDR3 is 12 amino acids long. The germline V gene encodes CDR1 MNHEY and CDR2 SMNVEV (reference sequence). V was clipped by 3 bases and J by 5 bases, with 8 bases between them. CDR3 loop: CASSFTGNEQYF. The CDR3 bases are TGTGCCAGCAGTTTTACAGGGAACGAGCAGTACTTC.

The CDR3 sequence: CAWRRDTYEQYF. CDR3 in DNA: TGTGCCTGGAGACGCGACACCTACGAGCAGTACTTC. The chain carries TRBV30 and TRBJ2-7; no firm D call. From germline, CDR1 is GTSNPN and CDR2 SVGIG (reference sequence). Trimming left V 3 bases short and J 2 bases short, with 8 bases between. The CDR3 is 12 amino acids.

The chain employs TRBV7-9 and TRBJ1-1, with D maybe TRBD1 (5 bases). The V and J ends lost 5 bases and 7 bases respectively, with 11 bases between them. This CDR3 region has 12 residues. The germline CDR1 and CDR2 sequences are SEHNR and FQNEAQ (reference sequence). CDR3 bases: TGTGCCAGCAGCACCCCGGGGGGTGAAGCTTTCTTT. Translating it yields CASSTPGGEAFF.

The V gene is TRBV19, the J gene TRBJ2-3, with D hard to call. The V gene's germline CDR1 is LNHDA and CDR2 SQIVND (reference sequence). CDR3 length: 16 residues. V lost 5 bases to trimming and J lost 2 bases, with 17 bases between them. The CDR3 nucleotides read TGTGCCAGTAGTCTCCACCTCCCCGGGTTCACAGATACGCAGTATTTT. Protein: CASSLHLPGFTDTQYF.

This sequence joins TRBV5-1 and TRBJ2-3; TRBD2 might be the D (6 bases). Trimming removed 2 bases from V and 0 bases from J, with 16 bases in between. CDR1 is SGHRS, CDR2 YFSETQ, per germline. This CDR3 comprises 17 residues. CDR3 protein: CASSLAGAGTSTDTQYF. CDR3 sequence (DNA): TGCGCCAGCAGCTTAGCGGGCGCGGGGACTAGCACAGATACGCAGTATTTT.

The chain combines TRBV29-1 with TRBJ2-7; TRBD1 agrees at 8 bases. From germline, CDR1 is SQVTM and CDR2 ANQGSEA. J was trimmed by 3 bases and V by 7 bases; bases with no gene match: 8. This CDR3 is built from 13 residues. The CDR3 DNA reads as TGCAGCGCAGCGCGGACAGGGAGCTACGAGCAGTACTTC. This encodes CSAARTGSYEQYF.

This CDR3 reads CASSQPTEYNEQFF. In DNA form, the CDR3 reads TGTGCCAGCAGCCAGCCGACAGAATACAATGAGCAGTTCTTC. The rearrangement links TRBV6-5 to TRBJ2-1, with D tentatively TRBD1 (5 bases). The V gene's germline CDR1 is MNHEY and CDR2 SVGAGI. Trimming took off 6 bases at V and 4 bases at J, with 13 bases between the two ends. CDR3 size: 14 residues.

This clone was recorded only once. This chain joins TRBV4-1 and TRBJ2-1; 10 bases agree with TRBD2. The ends lost 0 bases at V and 8 bases at J; junction bases unmatched: 7. Germline CDR1 and CDR2: MGHRA and YSYEKL. The CDR3 is 16 amino acids. The CDR3 loop reads CASSQEGTSGIYEQFF. The DNA of the CDR3 is TGCGCCAGCAGCCAAGAGGGCACTAGCGGGATCTATGAGCAGTTCTTC.

There are a few counts of this clone. The gene calls are TRBV10-2 and TRBJ1-2; no firm D call. Germline CDR1 and CDR2: WSHSY and SAAADI. CDR3 length: 15 amino acids. Trimming cost V 3 bases and J 7 bases, with 18 bases left between them. CDR3 sequence (DNA): TGCGCCAGCAGTGATGAACGGGGAGGGATTGGTGGCTACACCTTC. Amino acids: CASSDERGGIGGYTF.

This clone was recorded a few times. The chain has TRBV19 and TRBJ2-1, with 7 bases identical to TRBD2. The CDR3 is 15 amino acids. V lost 1 base, J lost 7 bases, and 7 bases stayed unmatched. Germline assignment: CDR1 LNHDA and CDR2 SQIVND (reference sequence). The CDR3 coding sequence is TGTGCCAGTAGTATAGGAGGCGGGGGTAGAAATGAGCAGTTCTTC. Translated, it gives CASSIGGGGRNEQFF.

The V call is TRBV7-3, the J call TRBJ1-1; 8 bases fit TRBD1. Unmatched junction bases numbered 9, after V lost 5 bases and J lost 1 base. There are 16 residues in the CDR3. The V gene's germline CDR1 is SGHTA and CDR2 FQGTGA. The CDR3 sequence: CASSPRTGRGNTEAFF. CDR3 bases: TGTGCCAGCAGCCCAAGGACAGGGCGAGGGAACACTGAAGCTTTCTTT. Filled out from reference TRBV7-3 and TRBJ1-1, the complete variable domain reads GAGVSQTPSNKVTEKGKYVELRCDPISGHTALYWYRQSLGQGPEFLIYFQGTGAADDSGLPNDRFFAVRPEGSVSTLKIQRTERGDSAVYLCASSPRTGRGNTEAFFGQGTRLTVV.